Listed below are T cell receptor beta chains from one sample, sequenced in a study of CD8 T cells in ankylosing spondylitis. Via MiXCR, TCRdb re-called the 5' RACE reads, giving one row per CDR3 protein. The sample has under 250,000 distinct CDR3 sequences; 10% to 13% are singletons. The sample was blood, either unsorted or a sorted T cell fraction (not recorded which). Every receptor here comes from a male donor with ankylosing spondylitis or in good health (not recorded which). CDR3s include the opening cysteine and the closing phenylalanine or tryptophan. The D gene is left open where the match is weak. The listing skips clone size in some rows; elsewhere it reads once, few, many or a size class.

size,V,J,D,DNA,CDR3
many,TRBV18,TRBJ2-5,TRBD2,TGTGCCAGCTCACCTGCAGGCGGGAGGGAGACCCAGTACTTC,CASSPAGGRETQYF
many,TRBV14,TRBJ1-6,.,TGTGCCAGCAGCAAAGGGGGGGGGCTACCCCTCCACTTT,CASSKGGGLPLHF
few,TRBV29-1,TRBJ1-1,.,TGCAGCGCGACGACCGCTATGAACACTGAAGCTTTCTTT,CSATTAMNTEAFF
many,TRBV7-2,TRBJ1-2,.,TGTGCCAGCAGCTTGGACCTTAACTATGGCTACACCTTC,CASSLDLNYGYTF
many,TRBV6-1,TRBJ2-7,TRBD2,TGTGCCAGCAGCCGGGGGGGGTATAGCTCCTACGAGCAGTACTTC,CASSRGGYSSYEQYF
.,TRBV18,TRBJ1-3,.,TGTGCCAGCTCACCGATTTTTTCTACCTCCTCTGGAAACACCATATATTTT,CASSPIFSTSSGNTIYF
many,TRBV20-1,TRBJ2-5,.,TGCAGTGCCGTGGGGTGGCAAGAGACCCAGTACTTC,CSAVGWQETQYF
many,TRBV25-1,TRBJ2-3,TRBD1,TGTGCCAGCAGGACTACAGGGGATCCCACAGATACGCAGTATTTT,CASRTTGDPTDTQYF
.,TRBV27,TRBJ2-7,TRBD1,TGTGCCAGCGGGTACAGGGGGATCGACGAGCAGTACTTC,CASGYRGIDEQYF
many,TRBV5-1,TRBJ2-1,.,TGCGCCAGCAGCTTGGCCACAAGGGTACCTAATGAGCAGTTCTTC,CASSLATRVPNEQFF
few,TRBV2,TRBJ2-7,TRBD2,TGTGCCAGCAGTGCTCTCGGGGGGGGCGGCGAGCAGTACTTC,CASSALGGGGEQYF
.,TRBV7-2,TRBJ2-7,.,TGTGCCAGCAGCTTATTGAACAGGGACAAGCAGTACTTC,CASSLLNRDKQYF
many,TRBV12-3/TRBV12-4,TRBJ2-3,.,TGTGCCAGCAGATCGAGTAAGGGCCTCTACTACACTACAGATACGCAGTATTTT,CASRSSKGLYYTTDTQYF
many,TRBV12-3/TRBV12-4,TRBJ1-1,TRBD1,TGTGCCAGCAGTTTAGTAGGCAGGGGGCGGTACACTGAAGCTTTCTTT,CASSLVGRGRYTEAFF
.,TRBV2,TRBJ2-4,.,TGTGCCAGCAGTGAACAGCAAAACATTCAGTACTTC,CASSEQQNIQYF
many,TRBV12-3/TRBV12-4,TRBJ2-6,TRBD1,TGTGCCAGCAGCCGGACAGGGGGAGGTTATGGGGCCAACGTCCTGACTTTC,CASSRTGGGYGANVLTF
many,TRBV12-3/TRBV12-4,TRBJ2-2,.,TGTGCCAGCAGTTTCGACACCGGGGAGCTGTTTTTT,CASSFDTGELFF
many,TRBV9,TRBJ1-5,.,TGTGCCAGCAGCGTAGATCAAGAGTATCAGCCCCAGCATTTT,CASSVDQEYQPQHF
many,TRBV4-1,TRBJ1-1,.,TGCGCCAGCAGCCAGTTCGGGCAGGGGAGAGCTTTCTTT,CASSQFGQGRAFF
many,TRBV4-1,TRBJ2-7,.,TGCGCCAGCAGCCAAGAATCCCGATACGAGCAGTACTTC,CASSQESRYEQYF
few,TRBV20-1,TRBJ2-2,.,TGCAGTGCTAGAGATCTGGAGGGGGGGCTACCTCGGGGCACCGGGGAGCTGTTTTTT,CSARDLEGGLPRGTGELFF
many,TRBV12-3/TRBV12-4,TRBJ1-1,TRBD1,TGTGCCAGCAGTTTAGGGGGACAGGGGAACACTGAAGCTTTCTTT,CASSLGGQGNTEAFF
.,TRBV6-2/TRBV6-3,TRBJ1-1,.,TGTGCCAGCAGTTACGAGGCGGTCACAAGTACTGAAGCTTTCTTT,CASSYEAVTSTEAFF
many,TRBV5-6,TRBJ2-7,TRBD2,TGTGCCAGCAGCTTGTTGGGGCGACTAGCCCTGTACGAGCAGTACTTC,CASSLLGRLALYEQYF
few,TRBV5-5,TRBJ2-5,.,TGTGCCAGCAGCGCTCCGGGCCTTGGGGAGACCCAGTACTTC,CASSAPGLGETQYF
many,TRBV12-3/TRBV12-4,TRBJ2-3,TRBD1,TGTGCCAGCGGGTACAGGGGATGGACAGATACGCAGTATTTT,CASGYRGWTDTQYF
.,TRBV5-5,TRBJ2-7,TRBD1,TGTGCCAGCAGCTGGACAGGGGGAAACTACGAGCAGTACTTC,CASSWTGGNYEQYF
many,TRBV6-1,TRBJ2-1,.,TGTGCCAGCACTGTCGGGGTCACCTACAATGAGCAGTTCTTC,CASTVGVTYNEQFF
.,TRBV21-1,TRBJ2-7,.,TGTGCAGGGACAGGGGGACACGAGCAGTACTTC,CAGTGGHEQYF
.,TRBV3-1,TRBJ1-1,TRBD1,TGTGCCAGCAGCCAAGCGGGAACAGGGGTGAACACTGAAGCTTTCTTT,CASSQAGTGVNTEAFF
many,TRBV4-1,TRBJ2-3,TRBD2,TGCGCCAGCAGCCTTGGACTAGCGGGGCCCACAGATACGCAGTATTTT,CASSLGLAGPTDTQYF
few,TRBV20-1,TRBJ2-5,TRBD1,TGCAGTGCTAGAGGTGGGACAGGCCAAGAGACCCAGTACTTC,CSARGGTGQETQYF
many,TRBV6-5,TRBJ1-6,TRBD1,TGTGCCAGCAGTTACTCAGGACAGGATAATTCACCCCTCCACTTT,CASSYSGQDNSPLHF
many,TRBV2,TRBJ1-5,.,TGTGCCAGCAGTAAGGGGGATCAGCCCCAGCATTTT,CASSKGDQPQHF
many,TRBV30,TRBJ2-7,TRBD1,TGTGCCTGGGACCGACAGGGGCGAACCTACGAGCAGTACTTC,CAWDRQGRTYEQYF
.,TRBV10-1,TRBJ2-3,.,TGCGCCAGCAGTGAGTCACCGGGGTCCACAGATACGCAGTATTTT,CASSESPGSTDTQYF
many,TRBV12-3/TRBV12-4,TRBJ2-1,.,TGTGCCAGCAGTTTAGGAGGGGGATCCTACAATGAGCAGTTCTTC,CASSLGGGSYNEQFF
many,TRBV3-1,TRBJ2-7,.,TGTGCCAGCAGTCGACAGACTGACGCGTCCTACGAGCAGTACTTC,CASSRQTDASYEQYF
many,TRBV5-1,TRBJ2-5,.,TGCGCCAGCAGCTACCCCACAGAGACCCAGTACTTC,CASSYPTETQYF
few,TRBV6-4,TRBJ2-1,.,TGTGCCAGCAGTGACTCCGAGGGCCCCTACAATGAGCAGTTCTTC,CASSDSEGPYNEQFF
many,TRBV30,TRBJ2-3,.,TGTGCCTGGAAGGGCCAGGGCCCAGATACGCAGTATTTT,CAWKGQGPDTQYF
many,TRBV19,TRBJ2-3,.,TGTGCCAGTAGTCCAAGACAGGTCTTCGATACGCAGTATTTT,CASSPRQVFDTQYF
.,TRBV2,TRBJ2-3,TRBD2,TGTGCCAACATTCGCGCTAGCGGGTTCCGCACAGGCACAGATACGCAGTATTTT,CANIRASGFRTGTDTQYF
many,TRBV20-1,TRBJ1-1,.,TGCAGTGCTAGAGTCAGGATCCTGATGAACACTGAAGCTTTCTTT,CSARVRILMNTEAFF
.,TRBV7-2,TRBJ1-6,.,TGTGCCAGCAGCTTAGCGGGCGAAGGGATGGGCGGGGGTCCCCTCCACTTT,CASSLAGEGMGGGPLHF
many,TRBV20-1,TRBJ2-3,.,TGCAGTGCTGGGCACGGACTACCCAGCACAGATACGCAGTATTTT,CSAGHGLPSTDTQYF
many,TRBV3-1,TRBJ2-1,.,TGTGCCAGCAGCCAAGATACGGCTTCCTACAATGAGCAGTTCTTC,CASSQDTASYNEQFF
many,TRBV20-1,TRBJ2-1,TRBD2,TGCAGTGCTTTGCCCGGGACTAGGGGCAATGAGCAGTTCTTC,CSALPGTRGNEQFF
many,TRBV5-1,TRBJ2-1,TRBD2,TGCGCCAGCAGCTTCACTAGCGGGAGGGGTGAGCAGTTCTTC,CASSFTSGRGEQFF
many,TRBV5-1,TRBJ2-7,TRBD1,TGCGCCAGCAGCTTGTGGGGGACAGGGAACGAGCAGTACTTC,CASSLWGTGNEQYF
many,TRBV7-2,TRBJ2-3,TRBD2,TGTGCCAGCAGCCGGACTAGCGGGGGGGTCACAGATACGCAGTATTTT,CASSRTSGGVTDTQYF
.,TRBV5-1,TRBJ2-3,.,TGCGCCAGCAGCCCGACCGGGACACCTCGAACAGATACGCAGTATTTT,CASSPTGTPRTDTQYF
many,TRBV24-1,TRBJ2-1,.,TGTGCCACCAGTGACTCCGGATCCTACAATGAGCAGTTCTTC,CATSDSGSYNEQFF
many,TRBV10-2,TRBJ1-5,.,TGCGCCACGCGTTCGTCCGGGCTCAATCAGCCCCAGCATTTT,CATRSSGLNQPQHF
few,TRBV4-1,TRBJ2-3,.,TGCGCCAGCAGCCATCTTGGCACAGATACGCAGTATTTT,CASSHLGTDTQYF
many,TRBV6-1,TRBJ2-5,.,TGTGCCAGCAGCCCCCTGGGCGGTGAAGAGACCCAGTACTTC,CASSPLGGEETQYF
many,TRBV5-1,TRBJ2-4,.,TGCGCCAGCAGTAGGGACGACGCCAAAAACATTCAGTACTTC,CASSRDDAKNIQYF
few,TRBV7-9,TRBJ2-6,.,TGTGCTCTTCTTAGCTCTGGGGCCAACGTCCTGACTTTC,CALLSSGANVLTF
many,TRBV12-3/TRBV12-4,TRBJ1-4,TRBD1,TGTGCCAGCAGTCCCACAGGGGCAGGGGAAAAACTGTTTTTT,CASSPTGAGEKLFF
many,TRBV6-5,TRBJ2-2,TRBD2,TGTGCCAGCAGTTCCGGGAGGCCTCGCGGTAACACCGGGGAGCTGTTTTTT,CASSSGRPRGNTGELFF